This passage covers 19 T cell receptor beta chains from one sample sequenced in a study of T cells in Graves' hyperthyroidism and ophthalmopathy. Amplified TCR beta CDR3 regions came from RNA transcripts. Using the HTBI primer set, a first-round RT-PCR was run on the TCR CDR3. TCRdb reprocessed the multiplex PCR reads via MiXCR and lists one record per CDR3 protein. Of roughly 420,000 distinct CDR3 sequences listed, approximately 15% are singletons. The sequenced sample was blood. Source of these receptors: a woman under 30 with Graves' hyperthyroidism.

This clonotype was observed at least ten times. The chain combines TRBV12-3 or TRBV12-4 with TRBJ2-5; 9 bases are a match to TRBD1. The CDR3 runs to 14 residues. The J segment lost 4 bases and the V segment lost 5 bases, leaving 5 bases of the junction unmatched. CDR3 sequence reads: CASSLTGGRETQYF. CDR3 DNA sequence: TGTGCCAGCAGTCTTACAGGGGGCCGAGAGACCCAGTACTTC.

Ten or more counts support this clonotype. The chain has TRBV7-6 and TRBJ2-7; D is unclear. The CDR3 has 13 amino acids. The germline CDR1 and CDR2 sequences are SGHVS and FNYEAQ. V shed 2 bases and J shed 0 bases, with 5 bases lying between them. CDR3 sequence reads: CASSLSFSYEQYF. The CDR3, as DNA: TGTGCCAGCAGCTTATCGTTCTCCTACGAGCAGTACTTC.

The chain carries TRBV12-5 and TRBJ1-2; the D is unclear. From germline, CDR1 is LGHNT and CDR2 FRNRAP. CDR3 size: 15 residues. V gave up 6 bases and J gave up 4 bases, with 18 bases separating them. The CDR3 loop is CASGPKGRTSYGYTF. CDR3 in DNA: TGTGCTAGTGGGCCGAAAGGACGGACTAGCTATGGCTACACCTTC.

The sample holds many counts of this clonotype. The CDR3 reads CASTSGTANTGELFF. CDR3 nucleotide sequence: TGCGCCAGCACCTCCGGGACAGCGAACACCGGGGAGCTGTTTTTT. This chain links TRBV5-1 with TRBJ2-2, with TRBD1 matching over 7 bases. This CDR3 region has 15 residues. The germline V gene encodes CDR1 SGHRS and CDR2 YFSETQ. Germline trimming cut 6 bases from V and 0 bases from J; bases unmatched to any gene: 5.

The table lists this clonotype with a few counts. This chain uses TRBV11-2 with TRBJ2-1, with unresolved D. The V end was cut by 3 bases, the J end by 0 bases, with 12 bases between. CDR3 size: 16 residues. The germline V gene has CDR1 SGHAT and CDR2 FQNNGV. CDR3 residues: CASSLDYRSSYNEQFF. In DNA form, the CDR3 reads TGTGCCAGCAGCTTGGATTATCGGAGCTCCTACAATGAGCAGTTCTTC. Filled out from reference TRBV11-2 and TRBJ2-1, the complete variable domain reads EAGVAQSPRYKIIEKRQSVAFWCNPISGHATLYWYQQILGQGPKLLIQFQNNGVVDDSQLPKDRFSAERLKGVDSTLKIQPAKLEDSAVYLCASSLDYRSSYNEQFFGPGTRLTVL.

This clonotype was detected ten times or more. The rearrangement joins TRBV28 to TRBJ1-5; a possible D gene is TRBD1 (5 bases). The CDR3 totals 14 residues. Trimming took 7 bases from V and 6 from J, leaving 16 bases between them. Germline lookup yields CDR1 MDHEN and CDR2 SYDVKM. CDR3 sequence reads: CASTLPGTAQPQHF. The CDR3 bases are TGTGCCAGCACCCTACCGGGGACGGCTCAGCCCCAGCATTTT.

This clonotype was counted at least ten times. The rearrangement links TRBV2 to TRBJ1-6; the D gene is possibly TRBD1 (5 bases). The CDR3 is 17 residues long. The germline V gene encodes CDR1 SNHLY and CDR2 FYNNEI. V lost 5 bases and J 0 bases, leaving 14 bases between the germline ends. The CDR3 reads CASSPPGRGSYNSPLHF. The CDR3 DNA sequence: TGTGCCAGCAGTCCCCCGGGACGGGGCTCCTATAATTCACCCCTCCACTTT.

A few counts support this clonotype. The rearrangement links TRBV20-1 to TRBJ1-2, with D tentatively TRBD1 (6 bases). Deletions cut 0 bases from V and 4 bases from J, with 12 bases between. The CDR3 sequence is 14 residues long. Germline lookup yields CDR1 DFQATT and CDR2 SNEGSKA (reference sequence). The CDR3 protein is CSAREQTGIYGYTF. The CDR3 DNA reads as TGCAGTGCTAGAGAGCAGACAGGAATCTATGGCTACACCTTC.

The genes are TRBV19 and TRBJ1-3, with D unclear. The germline V gene encodes CDR1 LNHDA and CDR2 SQIVND (reference sequence). V lost 7 bases, J lost 0 bases, and 7 bases lay in between. The CDR3 consists of 13 residues. CDR3 nucleotides: TGTGCCAGTACATCGGACTCTGGAAACACCATATATTTT. This gives the protein CASTSDSGNTIYF.

This clonotype was counted a few times. This rearrangement joins TRBV5-1 to TRBJ2-5, with D possibly being TRBD2 (6 bases). V was pared by 1 base and J by 2 bases, with 15 bases between. There are 16 residues in the CDR3. Germline V gene lookup returns CDR1 SGHRS and CDR2 YFSETQ. The CDR3, as DNA: TGCGCCAGCAGCTTGTCGGGCGGAGGGAGACAAGAGACCCAGTACTTC. Its protein product is CASSLSGGGRQETQYF.

This clonotype appeared a single time. V and J are TRBV5-1 and TRBJ2-1; D gene uncertain. Germline CDR1 and CDR2: SGHRS and YFSETQ. V lost 0 bases, J lost 5 bases, and 9 bases lay in between. This CDR3 contains 14 residues. The CDR3 loop is CASSLDATDNEQFF. In nucleotides, the CDR3 is TGCGCCAGCAGCTTGGATGCGACCGACAATGAGCAGTTCTTC.

In its sample, this clonotype was seen many times. The V and J genes are TRBV12-3 or TRBV12-4 and TRBJ1-5; D call uncertain. This CDR3 spans 13 amino acids. V shed 4 bases and J shed 2 bases, with 6 bases lying between them. The CDR3 reads CASSWSRNQPQHF. DNA for the CDR3: TGTGCCAGCAGTTGGTCTCGCAATCAGCCCCAGCATTTT.

This clonotype has at least ten counts. This rearrangement joins TRBV11-1 to TRBJ2-1; D ambiguous. The CDR3 has 11 residues. The germline CDR1 and CDR2 sequences are SGHAT and FQDESV (reference sequence). Trimming took off 5 bases at V and 4 bases at J, with 3 bases between the two ends. The CDR3 loop reads CASSMYNEQFF. The CDR3 bases are TGTGCCAGCAGCATGTACAATGAGCAGTTCTTC.

This clonotype is a singleton in its sample. V usage is TRBV5-4 and J usage is TRBJ2-7, with 7 bases lining up with TRBD1. This CDR3 contains 15 residues. Germline V gene data show CDR1 as SGHNT and CDR2 as YYREEE (reference sequence). The V gene end was trimmed by 5 bases and the J gene end by 6 bases; junction bases not matched to a gene: 14. CDR3 region: CASSSTGYRGSEQYF. The DNA of the CDR3 is TGTGCCAGCAGTTCGACAGGGTATAGGGGTTCCGAGCAGTACTTC.

Many counts were recorded for this clonotype. V gene TRBV3-1 combines with J gene TRBJ1-1, with 9 bases aligning to TRBD1. The CDR3 totals 15 residues. CDR1 is LGHDT and CDR2 is YNNKEL in the germline V gene (reference sequence). V lost 3 bases to trimming and J lost 5 bases; unmatched junction nucleotides: 7. CDR3 sequence (DNA): TGTGCCAGCAGCCACACGGACAGGGGAGGGACTGAAGCTTTCTTT. Amino acids: CASSHTDRGGTEAFF.

In this sample, this clonotype turned up a few times. The V gene is TRBV5-1, the J gene TRBJ2-1; TRBD2 might be the D (5 bases). Between the trimmed V and J ends, which lost 3 bases and 11 bases, there was a span of 15 bases. From germline, CDR1 is SGHRS and CDR2 YFSETQ. The CDR3 consists of 13 residues. The CDR3 coding sequence is TGCGCCAGCAGCTCAACTGGACTCACCAAGCAGTTCTTC. Its protein is CASSSTGLTKQFF. Looking up the rest from reference TRBV5-1 and TRBJ2-1 gives the full variable domain: KAGVTQTPRYLIKTRGQQVTLSCSPISGHRSVSWYQQTPGQGLQFLFEYFSETQRNKGNFPGRFSGRQFSNSRSEMNVSTLELGDSALYLCASSSTGLTKQFFGPGTRLTVL.

The chain has TRBV6-2 or TRBV6-3 and TRBJ1-6; D unresolved. The CDR3 runs 12 residues. From germline, CDR1 is MNHEY and CDR2 SVGEGT. The V and J ends lost 5 bases and 8 bases respectively, with 7 bases between them. CDR3 sequence (DNA): TGTGCCAGCAGTGACCCCTATTCACCCCTCCACTTT. Translated, it gives CASSDPYSPLHF.

This clonotype came up a few times. The chain recombines TRBV7-2 with TRBJ1-1; D gene uncertain. Trimming removed 3 bases at V and 6 bases at J, with 11 bases between. The germline V gene has CDR1 SGHTA and CDR2 FQGNSA. The CDR3 loop spans 13 amino acids. The CDR3 loop reads CASSLSTPPEAFF. In DNA form, the CDR3 reads TGTGCCAGCAGCTTGTCCACCCCCCCTGAAGCTTTCTTT. Based on the CDR3 plus reference TRBV7-2 and TRBJ1-1, the full variable domain is GAGVSQSPSNKVTEKGKDVELRCDPISGHTALYWYRQSLGQGLEFLIYFQGNSAPDKSGLPSDRFSAERTGGSVSTLTIQRTQQEDSAVYLCASSLSTPPEAFFGQGTRLTVV.

The table lists this clonotype with many counts. The CDR3 DNA reads as TGTGCCAGCAGCTTGACGGCGAGTGGCTGGGCCCCCATGAACACTGAAGCTTTCTTT. The encoded protein is CASSLTASGWAPMNTEAFF. V and J are TRBV7-8 and TRBJ1-1; D gene unclear. The CDR3 extends over 19 amino acids. Germline V gene data show CDR1 as SGHVS and CDR2 as FQNEAQ. The V end lost 3 bases, the J end lost 0 bases, and 23 bases lay between the germline ends.